These 13 T cell receptor beta chains were all obtained from the same sample, sequenced in a study of cytomegalovirus exposure and HLA in healthy donors. The primer mix had 60 Vbeta and 13 Jbeta primers. Profiling relied on immunoSEQ multiplex PCR, and the TCRdb table lists in-frame clones only, not all of them. The repertoire includes about 190,000 clones, about four fifths of them detected once, and less than 2% sits in the top ten. The sample comprised PBMCs. These TCRs come from a woman under 30 in good health and CMV-seronegative.

The chain uses TRBV19 and TRBJ1-2; D gene unclear. The CDR3 runs to 13 residues. The V end lost 7 bases, the J end lost 5 bases, and 14 bases lay between the germline ends. Germline V gene data show CDR1 as LNHDA and CDR2 as SQIVND (reference sequence). The CDR3 DNA follows: TGTGCCAGTAACGCGGGAGGGCAATATGGCTACACCTTC. It encodes CASNAGGQYGYTF. Full variable domain (outside the CDR3, taken from reference TRBV19 and TRBJ1-2): DGGITQSPKYLFRKEGQNVTLSCEQNLNHDAMYWYRQDPGQGLRLIYYSQIVNDFQKGDIAEGYSVSREKKESFPLTVTSAQKNPTAFYLCASNAGGQYGYTFGSGTRLTVV.

This chain links TRBV28 with TRBJ2-1, with D hard to call. There are 12 residues in the CDR3. Trimming cost V 6 bases and J 8 bases, with 11 bases left between them. Germline lookup yields CDR1 MDHEN and CDR2 SYDVKM. The CDR3 spells CASRAQSDEQFF. In DNA, the CDR3 is TGTGCCAGCAGGGCACAAAGCGATGAGCAGTTCTTC.

The chain combines TRBV19 with TRBJ2-5; 7 positions match TRBD2. The germline V gene encodes CDR1 LNHDA and CDR2 SQIVND (reference sequence). The J segment lost 0 bases and the V segment lost 3 bases, leaving 7 bases of the junction unmatched. The CDR3 has 16 amino acids. The CDR3 bases are TGTGCCAGTAGTATGCGGACGGGAGGATACCAAGAGACCCAGTACTTC. Protein sequence: CASSMRTGGYQETQYF.

As concerns this clone: At the DNA level, this CDR3 is encoded by other sequences in the same sample as well. The chain uses TRBV9 and TRBJ2-5, with 9 bases identical to TRBD1. V lost 7 bases, J lost 5 bases, and 6 bases stayed unmatched. The CDR3 extends over 13 amino acids. Germline V lookup: CDR1 SGDLS, CDR2 YYNGEE. The CDR3 region is CASGRDRVETQYF. CDR3 DNA sequence: TGTGCCAGCGGACGGGACAGGGTTGAGACCCAGTACTTC.

A few counts support this clone. The chain recombines TRBV5-1 with TRBJ1-4; TRBD1 agrees at 7 bases. Per the germline V gene, CDR1 is SGHRS and CDR2 is YFSETQ. This CDR3 is 14 amino acids long. Trimming at V came to 4 bases and at J to 7 bases, leaving 7 bases not matched to a gene. Here the CDR3 DNA reads TGCGCCAGCAGCCCACAGGGGTTGAGTGAAAAACTGTTTTTT. It translates to CASSPQGLSEKLFF.

This sequence joins TRBV5-4 and TRBJ2-3; 9 nucleotides line up with TRBD2. Germline CDR1 SGHNT, CDR2 YYREEE (reference sequence). Trimming took 2 bases from V and 0 from J; bases not matched to a gene: 4. The CDR3 is made up of 16 amino acids. The CDR3 reads CASSFSAGGSTDTQYF. CDR3 DNA: TGTGCCAGCAGCTTTAGTGCGGGAGGGAGCACAGATACGCAGTATTTT.

The gene calls are TRBV7-9 and TRBJ2-1, with 9 nucleotides matching TRBD2. This CDR3 has 14 amino acids. Looked up from germline, CDR1 is SEHNR and CDR2 is FQNEAQ (reference sequence). Trimming cost V 4 bases and J 8 bases; bases outside gene matches: 6. CDR3 nucleotide sequence: TGTGCCAGCAGCTATAGCGGGAGTAGGGATGAGCAGTTCTTC. It codes for CASSYSGSRDEQFF.

The DNA for the CDR3 is TGTGCCAGTAGTAGGAGCAGGGAAGAAGAGACCCAGTACTTC. Encoded protein: CASSRSREEETQYF. The V call is TRBV19, the J call TRBJ2-5, with a weak D call TRBD1 (5 bases). The V end lost 4 bases, the J end lost 3 bases, and 12 bases lay between the germline ends. The CDR3 length is 14 residues. CDR1 and CDR2 (germline): LNHDA, SQIVND (reference sequence). Looking up the rest from reference TRBV19 and TRBJ2-5 gives the full variable domain: DGGITQSPKYLFRKEGQNVTLSCEQNLNHDAMYWYRQDPGQGLRLIYYSQIVNDFQKGDIAEGYSVSREKKESFPLTVTSAQKNPTAFYLCASSRSREEETQYFGPGTRLLVL.

V gene TRBV6-5 combines with J gene TRBJ1-5; D uncertain. The CDR3 is made up of 14 amino acids. CDR1 and CDR2 (germline): MNHEY, SVGAGI. Between the trimmed V and J ends, which lost 5 bases and 6 bases, there was a span of 14 bases. The CDR3 DNA reads TGTGCCAGCAGTGAAGAAGCGATTGGTCAGCCCCAGCATTTT. It codes for CASSEEAIGQPQHF.

The chain recombines TRBV27 with TRBJ2-7; D perhaps matches TRBD2 (5 bases). Trimming left V 3 bases short and J 0 bases short, with 30 bases between. From germline, CDR1 is MNHEY and CDR2 SMNVEV (reference sequence). The CDR3 spans 21 residues. The CDR3 sequence: CASSLTVVRRGLRYLSYEQYF. The CDR3 DNA sequence: TGTGCCAGCAGTTTGACCGTGGTGCGAAGAGGGCTTAGGTACCTCTCCTACGAGCAGTACTTC.

This clone was observed a single time. The genes are TRBV2 and TRBJ1-2; D is uncertain. The CDR3 loop spans 13 amino acids. Germline loops: CDR1 SNHLY, CDR2 FYNNEI. V lost 8 bases and J 4 bases, leaving 14 bases between the germline ends. CDR3 region: CASSREVLYGYTF. DNA for the CDR3: TGTGCCAGCTCCCGGGAGGTCCTCTATGGCTACACCTTC.

The chain joins TRBV9 to TRBJ1-6; D is uncertain. Trimming shortened V by 3 bases and J by 10 bases, and 8 bases separated the two germline ends. CDR3 length: 12 amino acids. Germline V gives CDR1 SGDLS, CDR2 YYNGEE. CDR3 sequence: CASSGGFSPLHF. CDR3 nucleotide sequence: TGTGCCAGCAGCGGAGGGTTCTCACCCCTCCACTTT.

The chain employs TRBV4-1 and TRBJ1-1; no firm D call. V lost 0 bases, J lost 0 bases, and 8 bases lay in between. This CDR3 contains 15 residues. From germline, CDR1 is MGHRA and CDR2 YSYEKL. CDR3 DNA sequence: TGCGCCAGCAGCCAAGATGGAGCGATGAACACTGAAGCTTTCTTT. The encoded protein is CASSQDGAMNTEAFF.